The 16 T cell receptor beta chains listed next were all sequenced from one sample in a study of cytomegalovirus exposure and HLA in healthy donors. Researchers ran the PCR with 60 Vbeta and 13 Jbeta primers. Using immunoSEQ multiplex PCR, the repertoire was profiled, and TCRdb retains in-frame clones only, with some absent. The sample consists of 130,000 or so clones, almost 85% of them appearing once. Sequenced sample: PBMCs. The source is a young man in good health and CMV-seropositive.

This chain uses TRBV27 with TRBJ1-1, with D hard to call. CDR3 length: 12 residues. Germline V CDR1 and CDR2: MNHEY, SMNVEV (reference sequence). The V end was cut by 6 bases, the J end by 5 bases, with 10 bases between. The CDR3 nucleotides are TGTGCCAGCAGAGAGCCCGGGACTGAAGCTTTCTTT. Translated, it gives CASREPGTEAFF.

The chain joins TRBV5-1 to TRBJ2-5, with 11 nucleotides matching TRBD2. Germline V gives CDR1 SGHRS, CDR2 YFSETQ. The ends lost 4 bases at V and 5 bases at J; junction bases unmatched: 7. The CDR3 has 15 amino acids. Here the CDR3 reads CASSPRPSGGETQYF. The CDR3 DNA sequence: TGCGCCAGCAGCCCGAGGCCTAGCGGGGGGGAGACCCAGTACTTC.

The genes are TRBV7-8 and TRBJ1-1, with D possibly being TRBD1 (5 bases). V shed 1 base and J shed 4 bases, with 13 bases lying between them. This CDR3 contains 15 residues. The germline V gene has CDR1 SGHVS and CDR2 FQNEAQ. CDR3 amino acids: CASSLDAGKGTEAFF. The CDR3 DNA sequence: TGTGCCAGCAGCTTAGATGCAGGGAAGGGCACTGAAGCTTTCTTT.

This clone occurred a few times. V is TRBV7-9 and J is TRBJ1-1; 9 bases are shared with TRBD1. CDR1 SEHNR and CDR2 FQNEAQ come from the germline V gene (reference sequence). The CDR3 is 14 residues long. After removal of 5 bases from V and 6 bases from J, the junction contained 7 bases not matched to a gene. The CDR3 DNA is TGTGCCAGCAGCCAGGGACAGGGTAGGGCTGAAGCTTTCTTT. Translating gives CASSQGQGRAEAFF.

The V and J genes are TRBV2 and TRBJ2-5; D gene uncertain. This CDR3 has 12 amino acids. The germline V and J ends were trimmed by 6 bases and 3 bases, with 8 bases remaining between them. The germline CDR1 and CDR2 sequences are SNHLY and FYNNEI. CDR3 bases: TGTGCCAGCAGAGACATAGAAGAGACCCAGTACTTC. Its protein product is CASRDIEETQYF.

The rearrangement joins TRBV9 to TRBJ2-5; 7 bases are a match to TRBD1. Per the germline V gene, CDR1 is SGDLS and CDR2 is YYNGEE. The length of the CDR3 is 14 residues. The trim removed 2 bases at V and 2 bases at J, leaving 3 bases unmatched. CDR3 DNA sequence: TGTGCCAGCAGCGTGGACAGGCGGCAAGAGACCCAGTACTTC. This codes for CASSVDRRQETQYF.

This chain links TRBV5-4 with TRBJ2-1; maybe TRBD2 (5 bases). In germline, CDR1 is SGHNT, CDR2 YYREEE (reference sequence). The length of the CDR3 is 15 residues. V was clipped by 2 bases and J by 0 bases, with 9 bases between them. CDR3 loop: CASSFGRGSYNEQFF. The CDR3 nucleotides read TGTGCCAGCAGCTTTGGACGGGGCTCCTACAATGAGCAGTTCTTC.

The chain links TRBV27 to TRBJ1-2, with D hard to call. V was shortened by 0 bases and J by 4 bases, with 6 bases between the two germline ends. The CDR3 is 13 residues long. Germline V lookup: CDR1 MNHEY, CDR2 SMNVEV (reference sequence). The CDR3 nucleotides are TGTGCCAGCAGTTTATCCGGGAGCTATGGCTACACCTTC. As protein: CASSLSGSYGYTF.

The chain joins TRBV23-1 to TRBJ2-7; TRBD2 aligns across 11 bases. TRBV23-1 is an ORF; its function is uncertain. Trimming at V came to 9 bases and at J to 3 bases, leaving 16 bases not matched to a gene. The CDR3 runs to 17 residues. CDR3 in amino acids: CARPTWGTSGGCYEQYF. CDR3 DNA: TGCGCCAGGCCGACGTGGGGGACTAGCGGAGGCTGCTACGAGCAGTACTTC.

The rearrangement uses TRBV2 and TRBJ1-3; 7 positions match TRBD1. The CDR3 loop spans 16 amino acids. With 5 bases clipped from V and 0 bases from J, the junction kept 7 bases outside the gene matches. CDR1 SNHLY and CDR2 FYNNEI come from the germline V gene. The CDR3 sequence: CASSLDRSDSGNTIYF. In DNA, the CDR3 is TGTGCCAGCAGTCTGGACAGGTCCGACTCTGGAAACACCATATATTTT.

The rearrangement joins TRBV6-5 to TRBJ1-2; D ambiguous. V lost 2 bases and J lost 4, with 8 bases in between. Germline V gene data show CDR1 as MNHEY and CDR2 as SVGAGI. The CDR3 is made up of 13 amino acids. CDR3 nucleotides: TGTGCCAGCAGTTACGGCGGCGCCTATGGCTACACCTTC. This sequence encodes CASSYGGAYGYTF.

The chain combines TRBV18 with TRBJ2-1; 10 nucleotides line up with TRBD1. Germline-derived CDR1 and CDR2 are KGHSH and LQKENI. Trimming removed 3 bases from V and 6 bases from J; junction bases left unmatched: 8. The CDR3 runs 16 residues. The CDR3 sequence: CASSPTGGAVINEQFF. DNA for the CDR3: TGTGCCAGCTCACCGACAGGGGGCGCGGTTATCAATGAGCAGTTCTTC. The full variable domain, with the rest looked up from reference TRBV18 and TRBJ2-1, is NAGVMQNPRHLVRRRGQEARLRCSPMKGHSHVYWYRQLPEEGLKFMVYLQKENIIDESGMPKERFSAEFPKEGPSILRIQQVVRGDSAAYFCASSPTGGAVINEQFFGPGTRLTVL.

This clone occurred once. The rearrangement links TRBV4-2 to TRBJ1-2, with 7 bases identical to TRBD1. The CDR3 consists of 17 residues. Germline values: CDR1 LGHNA, CDR2 YNFKEQ. The V gene end was trimmed by 3 bases and the J gene end by 2 bases; junction bases not matched to a gene: 12. CDR3 DNA sequence: TGTGCCAGCAGCCAGATTACCCGGGACAGAACAAACTATGGCTACACCTTC. This codes for CASSQITRDRTNYGYTF.

This chain connects TRBV5-8 to TRBJ1-5; 10 bases are a match to TRBD1. The germline CDR1 and CDR2 sequences are SGHTS and YDEGEE. Losses at the gene ends were 4 bases for V and 11 bases for J; bases not matched to a gene: 12. The CDR3 is 15 residues long. The CDR3 reads CASSHSPGTGEAQHF. The CDR3 DNA reads TGTGCCAGCAGCCACTCCCCCGGGACAGGGGAGGCCCAGCATTTT.

This chain joins TRBV6-4 and TRBJ2-1; D unresolved. Germline CDR1 reads MRHNA; CDR2 reads SNTAGT. Trimming took off 10 bases at V and 0 bases at J, with 10 bases between the two ends. The CDR3 has 13 residues. CDR3 sequence (DNA): TGTGCCACCCTCCTGAGCTCCTACAATGAGCAGTTCTTC. Its translation is CATLLSSYNEQFF.

The V call is TRBV25-1, the J call TRBJ1-3; 7 bases agree with TRBD1. This CDR3 contains 18 residues. The J segment lost 4 bases and the V segment lost 9 bases, leaving 21 bases of the junction unmatched. In germline, CDR1 is MGHDK, CDR2 SYGVNS. CDR3 sequence: CASSPLILIGGTGNTIYF. The CDR3 nucleotides are TGTGCCAGTTCTCCCTTGATTCTCATAGGGGGCACAGGAAACACCATATATTTT.